This TCR beta chain is from a study of chemoradiotherapy in HPV16-positive cancers. On this clone itself: The target antigen is unknown.

This CDR3 is 15 amino acids long. V lost 0 bases and J 4 bases, leaving 10 bases between the germline ends. The germline V gene encodes CDR1 MGHRA and CDR2 YSYEKL. Assay used: immunoSEQ multiplex PCR; TCRdb lists only in-frame clones, some missing. Of about 5,000 clones in the sample, 91% were seen once. Points from the study as a whole: Non-HPV-specific T cells did not expand in tumors during treatment, whereas candidate HPV-specific clones and E7-related motifs did.

The source was tumor tissue, collected from a patient who underwent chemoradiotherapy. The chain links TRBV4-1 to TRBJ1-5, with D unclear. The TCR originated in a human donor with HPV-associated anogenital cancer. CDR3 residues: CASSQDGKSNQPQHF. CDR3 bases: TGCGCCAGCAGCCAAGATGGAAAATCGAATCAGCCCCAGCATTTT.